The entry below describes one TCR beta chain. The entry originates in a study of blood T cell repertoires in COVID-19. Profiled with immunoSEQ multiplex PCR; TCRdb holds only in-frame clones, not every one. Of 230,000 or so clones in the sample, roughly 80% were seen once. Input material: peripheral blood. The sequence derives from a human donor in a cohort sampled during active COVID-19.

CDR3 DNA: TGTGCCAGCAGCTTGGCGAGGACAGCTAGCTATGGCTACACCTTC. Translated: CASSLARTASYGYTF. The chain employs TRBV5-6 and TRBJ1-2; D might be TRBD1 (6 bases). Germline V gives CDR1 SGHDT, CDR2 YYEEEE. CDR3 length equals 15 residues. Between the trimmed V and J ends, which lost 0 bases and 4 bases, there was a span of 13 bases.